Below are 12 T cell receptor beta chains sequenced from a single sample in a study of cytomegalovirus exposure and HLA in healthy donors. Method: immunoSEQ multiplex PCR; TCRdb's copy keeps in-frame clones and lacks some. This sample yields 200,000 or so clones, of which over 80% are seen a single time; 1% to 1.2% belongs to the top ten. Sequenced sample: PBMCs. The receptors here all came from a young woman in good health and CMV-seronegative.

This clone was detected only once. The genes are TRBV19 and TRBJ2-2; possibly TRBD2 for D (6 bases). The V gene lost 4 bases and the J gene lost 2 bases, with 20 bases spanning the gap. This CDR3 contains 18 residues. Germline V gene lookup returns CDR1 LNHDA and CDR2 SQIVND (reference sequence). The CDR3 reads CASSTISIRRVNTGELFF. CDR3 coding DNA: TGTGCCAGTAGTACCATCTCAATTAGGAGGGTTAACACCGGGGAGCTGTTTTTT. Filled out from reference TRBV19 and TRBJ2-2, the complete variable domain reads DGGITQSPKYLFRKEGQNVTLSCEQNLNHDAMYWYRQDPGQGLRLIYYSQIVNDFQKGDIAEGYSVSREKKESFPLTVTSAQKNPTAFYLCASSTISIRRVNTGELFFGEGSRLTVL.

V usage is TRBV19 and J usage is TRBJ2-7; 8 positions agree with TRBD1. CDR3 length: 15 residues. The V and J ends lost 3 bases and 5 bases, in that order; junction bases with no gene match: 9. CDR1 is LNHDA and CDR2 is SQIVND in the germline V gene (reference sequence). In nucleotides, the CDR3 is TGTGCCAGTAGTATCCCTACAGGGGGGCGCCACGAGCAGTACTTC. Translating gives CASSIPTGGRHEQYF.

The V gene is TRBV10-2, the J gene TRBJ1-5; D is unresolved. The V and J ends lost 9 bases and 2 bases respectively, with 11 bases between them. The CDR3 loop spans 13 amino acids. Germline lookup yields CDR1 WSHSY and CDR2 SAAADI. CDR3 amino acids: CASHARGNQPQHF. The CDR3 DNA follows: TGCGCCAGTCATGCTCGGGGCAATCAGCCCCAGCATTTT.

The chain carries TRBV18 and TRBJ2-7, with a weak D call TRBD2 (6 bases). CDR1 and CDR2 (germline): KGHSH, LQKENI. The germline V and J ends were trimmed by 1 base and 4 bases, with 17 bases remaining between them. The CDR3 runs to 16 residues. CDR3 coding DNA: TGTGCCAGCTCACCACTTCCGGCGGGATCTGCTTACGAGCAGTACTTC. As protein: CASSPLPAGSAYEQYF.

The chain carries TRBV5-1 and TRBJ1-1; D is ambiguous. The CDR3 is made up of 15 amino acids. Between the trimmed V and J ends, which lost 3 bases and 3 bases, there was a span of 15 bases. From germline, CDR1 is SGHRS and CDR2 YFSETQ. This CDR3 reads CASSWDEGWHTEAFF. Written as DNA, the CDR3 is TGCGCCAGCAGCTGGGATGAGGGCTGGCACACTGAAGCTTTCTTT. The whole variable domain, filled in from reference TRBV5-1 and TRBJ1-1, reads KAGVTQTPRYLIKTRGQQVTLSCSPISGHRSVSWYQQTPGQGLQFLFEYFSETQRNKGNFPGRFSGRQFSNSRSEMNVSTLELGDSALYLCASSWDEGWHTEAFFGQGTRLTVV.

This clone appeared once. The chain links TRBV5-1 to TRBJ2-1, with TRBD1 matching 10 bases. After removal of 4 bases from V and 6 bases from J, the junction contained 10 bases not matched to a gene. Germline-derived CDR1 and CDR2 are SGHRS and YFSETQ. The CDR3 runs 16 residues. The CDR3 nucleotides read TGCGCCAGCAGCCCGGTGGGGACAGGGGTACTCAATGAGCAGTTCTTC. Protein product: CASSPVGTGVLNEQFF.

The rearrangement joins TRBV27 to TRBJ2-5, with TRBD2 matching 11 bases. The CDR3 runs to 16 residues. CDR1 is MNHEY and CDR2 is SMNVEV in the germline V gene (reference sequence). The V gene end was trimmed by 6 bases and the J gene end by 7 bases; junction bases not matched to a gene: 13. CDR3 in DNA: TGTGCCAGCAGCCGATTAGCGACTAGCGGGAAGGGGACCCAGTACTTC. Translation gives CASSRLATSGKGTQYF.

The chain recombines TRBV2 with TRBJ2-3; TRBD2 matches 11 bases. CDR1 is SNHLY, CDR2 FYNNEI, per germline. CDR3 length equals 15 residues. V lost 5 bases to trimming and J lost 6 bases; unmatched junction nucleotides: 7. This CDR3 reads CASSRSGRAVDTQYF. The CDR3 nucleotides are TGTGCCAGCAGTCGTAGCGGGAGGGCCGTTGATACGCAGTATTTT. Full variable domain (remainder filled in from reference TRBV2 and TRBJ2-3): EPEVTQTPSHQVTQMGQEVILRCVPISNHLYFYWYRQILGQKVEFLVSFYNNEISEKSEIFDDQFSVERPDGSNFTLKIRSTKLEDSAMYFCASSRSGRAVDTQYFGPGTRLTVL.

The chain is built from TRBV5-1 and TRBJ1-4, with TRBD1 as a possible D gene (5 bases). V lost 4 bases, J lost 0 bases, and 16 bases lay in between. CDR1 is SGHRS, CDR2 YFSETQ, per germline. This CDR3 region has 17 residues. The CDR3 nucleotides read TGCGCCAGCAGCCCTACGACAGTACGTGCAACTAATGAAAAACTGTTTTTT. This encodes CASSPTTVRATNEKLFF.

The rearrangement joins TRBV6-5 to TRBJ2-7; 10 bases match TRBD1. The CDR3 extends over 16 amino acids. Germline V gene lookup returns CDR1 MNHEY and CDR2 SVGAGI. Losses at the gene ends were 4 bases for V and 5 bases for J; bases not matched to a gene: 11. In DNA form, the CDR3 reads TGTGCCAGCAGTTTACTACGGACAGGGGGAATGGACGAGCAGTACTTC. As protein: CASSLLRTGGMDEQYF.

This clone was seen a single time. The V gene is TRBV5-1, the J gene TRBJ2-3; 11 bases are shared with TRBD2. The length of the CDR3 is 15 residues. Germline V lookup: CDR1 SGHRS, CDR2 YFSETQ. V shed 7 bases, J shed 9 bases, and the junction held 13 bases outside the gene matches. The CDR3: CASALAGGGPSTQYF. DNA of the CDR3: TGCGCCAGCGCGCTAGCGGGAGGAGGGCCGTCGACGCAGTATTTT. Complete variable domain (other parts from reference TRBV5-1 and TRBJ2-3): KAGVTQTPRYLIKTRGQQVTLSCSPISGHRSVSWYQQTPGQGLQFLFEYFSETQRNKGNFPGRFSGRQFSNSRSEMNVSTLELGDSALYLCASALAGGGPSTQYFGPGTRLTVL.

The V gene is TRBV6-5, the J gene TRBJ1-2; the D is unclear. The CDR3 contains 15 residues. The V gene's germline CDR1 is MNHEY and CDR2 SVGAGI. The V end lost 3 bases, the J end lost 8 bases, and 19 bases lay between the germline ends. The CDR3 loop reads CASSYSETRPNGYTF. The CDR3 DNA sequence: TGTGCCAGCAGTTATTCAGAGACTCGACCTAACGGCTACACCTTC.